This T cell receptor (beta chain) was found in a study of blood T cells in healthy people across ages. For the second PCR, which ran for roughly 7 to 11 cycles, a sample-barcoded 5' primer and a J-beta primer mix were used. Via MiXCR, TCRdb re-called the 5' RACE reads, giving one row per CDR3 protein. The sample yields about 1 million distinct CDR3 sequences, roughly a quarter seen once. The germline gives CDR1 DFQATT, CDR2 SNEGSKA (reference sequence). J gave up 6 bases and V 4 bases, and 8 bases lay outside the gene matches. This CDR3 comprises 14 residues. This same sample was also taken into another study, of T cells of mothers and their children.

Sequenced input: blood. The genes are TRBV20-1 and TRBJ2-1, with 8 bases matching TRBD1. The TCR comes from a girl aged 2-10 years in good health. CDR3 amino acids: CSATDRGTGNEQFF. The CDR3 DNA reads TGCAGTGCTACTGACAGGGGCACTGGCAATGAGCAGTTCTTC.